Detailed here is one T cell receptor beta chain. The antigen is not known. V dropped 1 base and J dropped 0 bases, with 4 bases sitting between them. In germline, CDR1 is SGHDT, CDR2 YYEEEE. CDR3 length: 14 amino acids. This sample is part of a study of T cells after posttransplantation cyclophosphamide. Study findings and constraints: Blood and skin or GI T cell repertoires showed limited TRB overlap. Later blood repertoires were often dominated by clones from the donor CD8+ memory compartment.

This related bone marrow graft donor gave peripheral blood on the day of marrow donation. The naive gate required viable CD3+CD4+ or CD3+CD8+ cells with CCR7+CD45RA+CD45RO-CD95-CD27+CD28+ phenotype. TCRdb's copy holds only in-frame clones and misses some; the assay was immunoSEQ multiplex PCR. This sample has roughly 12,000 clones, with roughly 95% found just once. The sample comprised naive CD8+ T cells sorted from PBMCs. The clonotype comes from a man aged 30 to 39 in good health and a related stem cell transplant donor. The chain employs TRBV5-6 and TRBJ2-2; D uncertain. CDR3 amino acids: CASSLHTNTGELFF. DNA for the CDR3: TGTGCCAGCAGCTTGCACACGAACACCGGGGAGCTGTTTTTT.